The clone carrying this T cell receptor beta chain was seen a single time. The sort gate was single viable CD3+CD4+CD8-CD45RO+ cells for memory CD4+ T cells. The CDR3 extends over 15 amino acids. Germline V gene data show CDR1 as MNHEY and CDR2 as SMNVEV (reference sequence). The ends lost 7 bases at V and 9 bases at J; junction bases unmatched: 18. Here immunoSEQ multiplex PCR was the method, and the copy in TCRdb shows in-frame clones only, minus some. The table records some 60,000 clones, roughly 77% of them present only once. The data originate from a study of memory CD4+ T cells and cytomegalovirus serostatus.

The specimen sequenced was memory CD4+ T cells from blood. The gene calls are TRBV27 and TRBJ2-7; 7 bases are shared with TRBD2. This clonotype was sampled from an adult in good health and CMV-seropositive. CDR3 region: CASTPAGTTSTRQYF. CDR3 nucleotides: TGTGCCAGCACCCCCGCCGGGACTACTTCTACGAGGCAGTACTTC.